This entry concerns a single T cell receptor (beta chain). Profiled with immunoSEQ multiplex PCR; TCRdb holds only in-frame clones, not every one. This sample has just under 20,000 clones, with about 80% found just once. This CDR3 is 13 amino acids long. Germline values: CDR1 MNHEY, CDR2 SMNVEV (reference sequence). Trimming cost V 5 bases and J 7 bases, with 9 bases left between them. This sample is drawn from a study of sequential checkpoint blockade in melanoma. Looking at the study overall: Patients were randomized 1:1 to nivolumab-then-ipilimumab or ipilimumab-then-nivolumab first-line.

As to treatment: randomized to nivolumab then ipilimumab (arm A) or the reverse (arm B). The V call is TRBV27, the J call TRBJ1-6; no reliable D call. The sample here was CD8+ T cells sorted from blood (inferred from file names), taken from a patient given nivolumab and ipilimumab in sequence. The TCR originated in a human donor with melanoma. DNA of the CDR3: TGTGCCAGCAGTCTTTTCGTAAATTCACCCCTCCACTTT. This encodes CASSLFVNSPLHF.